This TCR beta chain was recorded in a study of blood T cell repertoires in COVID-19. Study overall: Italy, Spain and the United States were the sources of the convalescent and acute COVID-19 samples. PBMCs, B-cell-depleted T cells, or T cells were the source of the cDNA or gDNA that made up the material.

During active infection, Seattle patients enrolled and were then monitored through disease. In the authors' workflow: It was from reference gene primer amplification that nucleated cell counts were estimated. TCRdb's copy holds only in-frame clones and misses some; the assay was immunoSEQ multiplex PCR. D and trimming were read from the DNA, whereas the V and J calls and clone size are those reported in that table. Among about 500,000 clones listed, 70% to 90% were seen once. CDR1 is LGHDT, CDR2 YNNKEL, per germline (reference sequence). V was cut by 3 bases and J by 1 base, with 12 bases left in between. The CDR3 consists of 15 residues.

The sequence was collected from a woman aged 45-65 years with COVID-19, enrolled during active disease. V is TRBV3-1 (or the pseudogene TRBV3-2) and J is TRBJ2-5, with D perhaps matching TRBD2 (6 bases). Sequencing used peripheral blood. The CDR3 spells CASSHWRGPQETQYF. The CDR3 DNA is TGTGCCAGCAGCCATTGGCGGGGACCCCAAGAGACCCAGTACTTC.